The source of this T cell receptor beta chain is a study of T cells after yellow fever vaccination. Study background: Fractions of low cell number were prepared using SMART-Seq v4 Ultra Low Input. Findings and limits, study-wide: A small proportion of clonotypes was detected in both the CD4 and CD8 compartments. The secondary response was weaker but peaked faster, day 5 versus 15. Re-detected after boosting: most primary clones, 96% of CD4 and about 85% of CD8.

Using its own MiXCR run on the 5' RACE reads, TCRdb lists one record per CDR3 protein. The table records some 390,000 distinct CDR3 sequences, 6.2% of them present only once. This CDR3 region has 13 residues. Trimming removed 3 bases from V and 6 bases from J, with 11 bases in between. Concerning this clonotype: The antigen remains undetermined.

The sequences come from PBMCs, collected 5 days after the yellow fever booster vaccination. The gene calls are TRBV12-3 or TRBV12-4 and TRBJ1-1; TRBD1 is a possible D gene (5 bases). The receptor comes from a man aged 25-45 years who received the YFV17D yellow fever vaccine. CDR3: CASSLGGSAEAFF. The CDR3, as DNA: TGTGCCAGCAGTTTGGGGGGAAGTGCTGAAGCTTTCTTT.